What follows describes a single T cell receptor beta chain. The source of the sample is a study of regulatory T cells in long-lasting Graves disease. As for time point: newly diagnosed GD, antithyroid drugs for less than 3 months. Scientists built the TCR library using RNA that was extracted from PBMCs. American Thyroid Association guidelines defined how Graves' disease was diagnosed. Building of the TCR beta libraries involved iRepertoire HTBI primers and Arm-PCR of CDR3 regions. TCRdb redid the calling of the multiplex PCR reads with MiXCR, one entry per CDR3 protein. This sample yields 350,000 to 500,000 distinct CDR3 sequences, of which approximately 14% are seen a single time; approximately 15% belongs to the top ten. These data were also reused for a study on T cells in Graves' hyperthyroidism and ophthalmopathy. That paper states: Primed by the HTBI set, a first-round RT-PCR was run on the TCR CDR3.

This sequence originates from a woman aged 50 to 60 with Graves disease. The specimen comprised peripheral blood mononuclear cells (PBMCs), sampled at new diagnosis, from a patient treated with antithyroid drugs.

The CDR3 coding sequence is TGTGCCAGCAGCCCCAGGGGGGCTTGGACCGGGGAGCTGTTTTTT. Residues: CASSPRGAWTGELFF. The chain uses TRBV9 and TRBJ2-2; D may be TRBD1 (7 bases). Germline lookup yields CDR1 SGDLS and CDR2 YYNGEE. Trimming shortened V by 4 bases and J by 5 bases, and 15 bases separated the two germline ends. The CDR3 spans 15 residues.